The sequence of this T cell receptor beta chain was determined in a study of STAT5B mutations in CD4+ large granular lymphocyte leukemia. Study-level background: The CDR3 'QG' motif was associated with a particular HLA allele among healthy donors. Findings and limits, study-wide: About 25% of private leukemic clonotypes occurred rarely in other patients' non-leukemic repertoires. Top patient clones used TRBV06 genes more often: 8/27 versus 2/35 in controls.

As regards this clone: Its target is unknown.

Germline loops: CDR1 GTSNPN, CDR2 SVGIG (reference sequence). Trimming cost V 0 bases and J 0 bases, with 3 bases left between them. The CDR3 consists of 13 residues. Under the authors' procedure: The detection floor for productive clonotype frequency was 2.59 x 10-5. The method was immunoSEQ multiplex PCR; TCRdb's version includes in-frame clones alone and lacks a portion of them. V, J and clone size are those of that table, while D and trimming were read from the DNA. The sample has 31,000 or so clones; 70% to 90% are singletons. The sample taken for sequencing was CD4+ T cells from blood buffy coats. The rearrangement uses TRBV30 and TRBJ1-3, with D unresolved. The receptor was derived from a human donor in good health. The CDR3 DNA reads as TGTGCCTGGAGTGTACTCTCTGGAAACACCATATATTTT. Encoded protein: CAWSVLSGNTIYF.